There are many counts of the clone carrying this T cell receptor beta chain. Its antigen is unknown. The data were taken from a study of Graves' ophthalmopathy and Graves' hyperthyroidism. Study-wide findings and caveats: Among thyroid clonotypes expanded above 0.001 frequency, most also appeared in blood.

Transcripts of RNA were the source for amplifying TCR beta CDR3 regions. A first-round RT-PCR used HTBI primers, followed by a second-round multiplex PCR. MiXCR was run by TCRdb on the multiplex PCR reads, yielding one entry per CDR3 protein. The table shows 220,000 or so distinct CDR3 sequences, with around a fifth occurring only once. Other autoimmune disease, uncontrolled infection, pregnancy and lactation led to exclusion. The PBMCs originated from over 9 ml of fresh peripheral blood. The sequenced sample was peripheral blood. This TCR was sampled from a woman aged 50 to 60 with Graves' ophthalmopathy.

The CDR3 sequence is CASRRGNLNTEAFF. CDR3 bases: TGCGCCAGCAGGAGAGGTAATCTGAACACTGAAGCTTTCTTT. This chain joins TRBV10-2 and TRBJ1-1; D ambiguous. The CDR3 sequence is 14 residues long. V was shortened by 6 bases and J by 0 bases, with 11 bases between the two germline ends. The germline V gene encodes CDR1 WSHSY and CDR2 SAAADI.